Presented here are 25 T cell receptor beta chains from one specimen sequenced in a study of naive and memory T cell subsets. General study results and limits: A few larger clonotypes appeared in naive repertoires, especially CD8, possibly memory cells re-expressing CD45RA.

The beta constant-region primer was an equimolar mix of two oligonucleotides covering TRBC1 and TRBC2. The ligated cDNA underwent four PCR rounds using SP2 and nested alpha and beta constant-region primers. TCRdb reprocessed the UMI-ligation and nested PCR reads with MiXCR, giving one entry per CDR3 protein. There are approximately 140,000 distinct CDR3 sequences in the sample; around 21% occur only once, and 0.6% to 0.7% lies in the top ten. Their antigens remain unidentified. Sequencing was performed on naive CD8+ T cells from blood. The receptors here all came from a human donor in good health.

This clonotype was counted a few times. The genes are TRBV24-1 and TRBJ2-3; 13 positions agree with TRBD2. J gave up 3 bases and V 3 bases, and 2 bases lay outside the gene matches. Germline V gene data show CDR1 as KGHDR and CDR2 as SFDVKD. This CDR3 is built from 16 residues. The CDR3 DNA reads as TGTGCCACCAGTGATATGGGACTAGCGGGAACAGATACGCAGTATTTT. Translation gives CATSDMGLAGTDTQYF.

The table lists this clonotype with a few counts. The rearrangement joins TRBV6-6 to TRBJ2-1; D gene ambiguous. With 4 bases removed from V and 1 base from J, the gap between germline ends came to 8 bases. The CDR3 is 14 residues long. Germline V gene data show CDR1 as MNHNY and CDR2 as SVGAGI (reference sequence). The chain's CDR3 is CASSSETSYNEQFF. The CDR3 bases are TGTGCCAGCAGTTCCGAGACTTCCTACAATGAGCAGTTCTTC.

The chain is built from TRBV28 and TRBJ1-1; no firm D call. The germline gives CDR1 MDHEN, CDR2 SYDVKM. The CDR3 spans 12 residues. The V end lost 3 bases, the J end lost 7 bases, and 9 bases lay between the germline ends. CDR3: CASSLGPIEAFF. The CDR3 nucleotides are TGTGCCAGCAGTTTGGGTCCGATTGAAGCTTTCTTT.

In its sample, this clonotype was seen a few times. The V gene is TRBV19, the J gene TRBJ2-7, with TRBD1 matching over 7 bases. CDR3 length: 17 amino acids. After removal of 0 bases from V and 4 bases from J, the junction contained 12 bases not matched to a gene. Germline V gene lookup returns CDR1 LNHDA and CDR2 SQIVND (reference sequence). The CDR3: CASSIDHSGTAFYEQYF. As DNA, the CDR3 is TGTGCCAGTAGTATAGACCACTCCGGGACAGCCTTTTACGAGCAGTACTTC.

In its sample, this clonotype was seen a few times. J is TRBJ1-1 and V is TRBV28, with a possible D match to TRBD1 (5 bases). The CDR3 has 14 residues. Germline CDR1 reads MDHEN; CDR2 reads SYDVKM. V shed 7 bases and J shed 1 base, with 13 bases lying between them. CDR3 sequence reads: CASKAGQTNTEAFF. CDR3 coding DNA: TGTGCCAGCAAGGCAGGACAAACGAACACTGAAGCTTTCTTT.

This clonotype was recorded many times. The J gene is TRBJ1-5, the V gene TRBV6-5, with D possibly TRBD1 on 5 matching bases. V was cut by 4 bases and J by 4 bases, with 11 bases left in between. This CDR3 is 14 amino acids long. Germline CDR1 MNHEY, CDR2 SVGAGI. CDR3 nucleotide sequence: TGTGCCAGCAGTTTGGGTCAGGGAAATCAGCCCCAGCATTTT. The encoded protein is CASSLGQGNQPQHF.

This clonotype appeared a few times. The chain uses TRBV29-1 and TRBJ1-1; D not certain. CDR1 SQVTM and CDR2 ANQGSEA come from the germline V gene. V gave up 7 bases and J gave up 2 bases, with 5 bases separating them. The CDR3 has 10 residues. CDR3 protein: CSAVNTEAFF. CDR3 bases: TGCAGCGCCGTTAACACTGAAGCTTTCTTT.

V is TRBV20-1 and J is TRBJ2-7; 9 bases line up with TRBD2. Germline CDR1 is DFQATT and CDR2 is SNEGSKA (reference sequence). The CDR3 is 15 residues long. The V and J ends lost 0 bases and 5 bases, in that order; junction bases with no gene match: 8. CDR3 coding DNA: TGCAGTGCTAGAGAGCTAGCGGGACCCACGAACGAGCAGTACTTC. Translating gives CSARELAGPTNEQYF.

The rearrangement joins TRBV7-9 to TRBJ2-1; TRBD2 aligns across 11 bases. CDR1 and CDR2 (germline): SEHNR, FQNEAQ (reference sequence). J gave up 6 bases and V 7 bases, and 5 bases lay outside the gene matches. The CDR3 spans 14 residues. This CDR3 is CASITLAGANEQFF. The DNA for the CDR3 is TGTGCCAGCATCACACTAGCGGGGGCCAATGAGCAGTTCTTC.

The rearrangement joins TRBV20-1 to TRBJ2-5, with 7 positions matching TRBD1. The germline CDR1 and CDR2 sequences are DFQATT and SNEGSKA (reference sequence). There are 13 residues in the CDR3. V shed 4 bases, J shed 1 base, and the junction held 3 bases outside the gene matches. For the CDR3, the DNA is TGCAGTGCTACGGGACAGTTCCAAGAGACCCAGTACTTC. The encoded protein is CSATGQFQETQYF.

This clonotype was detected only once. The CDR3: CASSVNREVYNEQFF. The CDR3 DNA follows: TGTGCCAGCAGCGTAAACAGGGAGGTCTACAATGAGCAGTTCTTC. The chain couples TRBV7-2 to TRBJ2-1, with D perhaps assigned TRBD1 or TRBD2 (6 bases each). This CDR3 contains 15 residues. Deletions cut 5 bases from V and 3 bases from J, with 14 bases between. The germline V gene has CDR1 SGHTA and CDR2 FQGNSA.

This CDR3 is CASGGTANEKLFF. In DNA, the CDR3 is TGTGCCAGCGGGGGGACAGCTAATGAAAAACTGTTTTTT. The chain is built from TRBV25-1 and TRBJ1-4; TRBD1 matches 7 bases. CDR3 length: 13 amino acids. V dropped 8 bases and J dropped 3; count of bases not matched to a gene: 3. The V gene's germline CDR1 is MGHDK and CDR2 SYGVNS. Based on the CDR3 plus reference TRBV25-1 and TRBJ1-4, the full variable domain is EADIYQTPRYLVIGTGKKITLECSQTMGHDKMYWYQQDPGMELHLIHYSYGVNSTEKGDLSSESTVSRIRTEHFPLTLESARPSHTSQYLCASGGTANEKLFFGSGTQLSVL.

V and J are TRBV27 and TRBJ2-7, with 7 bases lining up with TRBD2. The junction had 12 bases not matched to a gene; V was cut back by 6 bases and J by 1 base. CDR1 is MNHEY and CDR2 is SMNVEV in the germline V gene (reference sequence). The CDR3 consists of 16 residues. The CDR3 spells CASSALGGLRSYEQYF. CDR3 bases: TGTGCCAGCAGCGCCCTGGGGGGACTACGATCCTACGAGCAGTACTTC.

The J gene is TRBJ1-1, the V gene TRBV25-1, with 7 bases identical to TRBD1. CDR1 MGHDK and CDR2 SYGVNS come from the germline V gene. This CDR3 comprises 12 residues. Trimming took 4 bases from V and 6 from J; bases not matched to a gene: 2. CDR3 loop: CASSGQGPEAFF. Written as DNA, the CDR3 is TGTGCCAGCAGTGGACAGGGCCCTGAAGCTTTCTTT.

This sequence joins TRBV29-1 and TRBJ2-5; no firm D call. CDR3 size: 12 residues. The germline V gene encodes CDR1 SQVTM and CDR2 ANQGSEA. Trimming removed 1 base at V and 5 bases at J, with 8 bases between. CDR3 sequence (DNA): TGCAGCGTTGAAGTCAAGGAGGAGACCCAGTACTTC. It specifies CSVEVKEETQYF.

The rearrangement joins TRBV4-1 to TRBJ1-1; D not certain. CDR1 MGHRA and CDR2 YSYEKL come from the germline V gene. The CDR3 has 13 amino acids. The V end lost 0 bases, the J end lost 4 bases, and 6 bases lay between the germline ends. The CDR3 nucleotides are TGCGCCAGCAGCCAAGATTTGGCCACTGAAGCTTTCTTT. Protein sequence: CASSQDLATEAFF.

The chain's CDR3 is CASSFDAQETQYF. DNA for the CDR3: TGTGCCAGCAGTTTTGACGCGCAAGAGACCCAGTACTTC. The J gene is TRBJ2-5, the V gene TRBV12-3 or TRBV12-4; no firm D call. V dropped 3 bases and J dropped 2 bases, with 7 bases sitting between them. This CDR3 has 13 amino acids.

The chain carries TRBV6-6 and TRBJ1-5; TRBD1 agrees at 9 bases. CDR1 is MNHNY, CDR2 SVGAGI, per germline (reference sequence). The CDR3 runs 15 residues. J was trimmed by 2 bases and V by 3 bases; bases with no gene match: 2. CDR3: CASSYTGGGNQPQHF. The CDR3 region has the DNA TGTGCCAGCAGTTATACAGGGGGCGGCAATCAGCCCCAGCATTTT.

This rearrangement joins TRBV14 to TRBJ2-1; D uncertain. The germline V gene encodes CDR1 SGHDN and CDR2 FVKESK. V gave up 4 bases and J gave up 6 bases, with 7 bases separating them. CDR3 length: 12 amino acids. The DNA for the CDR3 is TGTGCCAGCAGCCCGTTTGGCAATGAGCAGTTCTTC. Protein sequence: CASSPFGNEQFF. The entire variable domain, with the rest obtained from reference TRBV14 and TRBJ2-1, is as follows: EAGVTQFPSHSVIEKGQTVTLRCDPISGHDNLYWYRRVMGKEIKFLLHFVKESKQDESGMPNNRFLAERTGGTYSTLKVQPAELEDSGVYFCASSPFGNEQFFGPGTRLTVL.

This clonotype has a handful of counts. The rearrangement joins TRBV5-4 to TRBJ1-2; D gene uncertain. The CDR3 covers 11 residues. CDR1 is SGHNT, CDR2 YYREEE, per germline (reference sequence). Deletions cut 7 bases from V and 3 bases from J, with 7 bases between. The CDR3 DNA sequence: TGTGCCAGCGGCCGAGACTATGGCTACACCTTC. It encodes CASGRDYGYTF.

This clonotype came up a few times. V is TRBV3-1 and J is TRBJ1-1; a weak D match, TRBD1 (5 bases). Germline CDR1 is LGHDT and CDR2 is YNNKEL (reference sequence). Trimming cost V 1 base and J 0 bases, with 9 bases left between them. The CDR3 runs to 15 residues. The CDR3 DNA follows: TGTGCCAGCAGCCAAGGGGACTCCCTGAACACTGAAGCTTTCTTT. Translation gives CASSQGDSLNTEAFF.

This clonotype occurred a few times. This chain connects TRBV27 to TRBJ1-2; D not resolved. Germline V gene data show CDR1 as MNHEY and CDR2 as SMNVEV (reference sequence). This CDR3 has 14 amino acids. V was cut by 6 bases and J by 2 bases, with 13 bases left in between. The CDR3 DNA reads as TGTGCCAGCAGCCCCGACTGGACCAACTATGGCTACACCTTC. Translated, it gives CASSPDWTNYGYTF.

The rearrangement links TRBV13 to TRBJ2-5, with unresolved D. This CDR3 is 14 amino acids long. In germline, CDR1 is PRHDT, CDR2 FYEKMQ (reference sequence). V lost 0 bases and J lost 2, with 7 bases in between. The CDR3 sequence is CASSLGFSQETQYF. The CDR3 DNA is TGTGCCAGCAGCTTAGGATTCAGTCAAGAGACCCAGTACTTC. The entire variable domain, with the rest obtained from reference TRBV13 and TRBJ2-5, is as follows: AAGVIQSPRHLIKEKRETATLKCYPIPRHDTVYWYQQGPGQDPQFLISFYEKMQSDKGSIPDRFSAQQFSDYHSELNMSSLELGDSALYFCASSLGFSQETQYFGPGTRLLVL.

Remarks on this clonotype: Its ends do not fully match the called genes, so a read error is possible. The J gene is TRBJ1-3, the V gene TRBV12-3 or TRBV12-4, with a possible D match to TRBD1 (5 bases). The CDR3 runs to 11 residues. The CDR3 is CASSFAGRIFF. As DNA, the CDR3 is TGTGCCAGCAGTTTTGCGGGACGGATCTTTTTT.

The chain uses TRBV2 and TRBJ2-1; TRBD1 agrees at 7 bases. There are 13 residues in the CDR3. The V segment lost 7 bases and the J segment 3 bases; nucleotides outside the gene matches: 3. CDR1 and CDR2 from the germline V gene are SNHLY and FYNNEI. The CDR3 bases are TGTGCCAGCATCGGGACAGACTACAATGAGCAGTTCTTC. It yields the protein CASIGTDYNEQFF.